This T cell receptor beta chain came from a study of T cell repertoires in cytomegalovirus infection. Study at large: As its CMV epitopes, the study selected recently identified HLA-C-restricted and well-studied HLA-B-restricted targets. It was the public TCR beta signatures that indicated both CMV infection and matching HLA type. Study results and limitations: Cumulative public TCR beta family frequency identified carriers of CMV plus the relevant HLA. What dominated the ex vivo response were HLA-C-restricted CMV-specific TCR beta clonotypes.

TCRdb reprocessed the reads with MiXCR, giving one entry per CDR3 protein. The table shows roughly 280,000 distinct CDR3 sequences, with 20% to 25% occurring only once. Germline V CDR1 and CDR2: SGDLS, YYNGEE. V lost 4 bases and J 2 bases, leaving 16 bases between the germline ends. The CDR3 extends over 15 amino acids. In this sample, this clonotype turned up a few times. Its cognate antigen is unknown. The material sequenced was cultured PBMCs, taken from culture after CMV antigen stimulation. The chain recombines TRBV9 with TRBJ2-7; D might be TRBD1 (9 bases). The clonotype originates from a human donor in good health (CMV status not recorded). Some clones in this sample may be carry-over from other donors' samples. The CDR3 sequence: CASSRGGTGTYEQYF. The CDR3 DNA reads as TGTGCCAGCAGCCGGGGGGGGACAGGGACCTACGAGCAGTACTTC.